This T cell receptor beta chain was obtained from a study of OX40 agonist ivuxolimab in advanced cancers. Across the study: Patients were treated with intravenous ivuxolimab, dosed at 0.01 to 10 mg/kg and infused every 2 weeks. Having had anti-PD-1, anti-PD-L1 or anti-CTLA-4 therapy before was allowed, and more than 35% had some.

General observations from the study: Averaging showed that CD8+ T cells had more expanded clones than CD4+ did.

For this clone: Its antigen is unknown.

V was pared by 4 bases and J by 2 bases, with 11 bases between. CDR1 SGHTA and CDR2 FQGNSA come from the germline V gene. The CDR3 consists of 15 residues. TCRdb's table, derived via immunoSEQ multiplex PCR, lists solely in-frame clones and lacks some. The data show 35,000 to 40,000 clones, 60% to 85% seen once. The material was CD4+ or CD8+ T cells sorted from blood, obtained in a trial of the OX40 agonist ivuxolimab. The rearrangement uses TRBV7-2 and TRBJ1-4; D unclear. The TCR comes from an adult with an advanced solid tumor such as melanoma, head and neck, liver or kidney cancer. The CDR3 nucleotides are TGTGCCAGCAGCTGGGGAGCCGGTACTAATGAAAAACTGTTTTTT. Encoded protein: CASSWGAGTNEKLFF.